This T cell receptor beta chain derives from a study of blood T cell repertoires in COVID-19. Study as a whole: There were acute and convalescent COVID-19 samples, and they came from the United States, Italy and Spain. The analysed material was cDNA or gDNA that came from T cells, B-cell-depleted T cells, or PBMCs.

Trimming removed 5 bases from V and 6 bases from J; junction bases left unmatched: 3. The CDR3 runs 14 residues. Germline CDR1 reads SEHNR; CDR2 reads FQNEAQ (reference sequence). Original methodology: Amplified reference gene primers provided the basis for estimating nucleated cell counts. Measured with immunoSEQ multiplex PCR; TCRdb has only the in-frame clones, and not every one. Clone size and V and J calls were adopted from that table, with D and trimming inferred from the DNA. The sample lists fewer than 130,000 clones, approximately 92% occurring once. This TCR came from a woman of 80 years or more with acute or convalescent COVID-19. The material sequenced was peripheral blood. The V and J genes are TRBV7-9 and TRBJ1-6; 8 bases line up with TRBD1. This CDR3 is CASSRGQGNSPLHF. In DNA, the CDR3 is TGTGCCAGCAGCCGAGGACAGGGTAATTCACCCCTCCACTTT. Full variable domain (missing parts from reference TRBV7-9 and TRBJ1-6): DTGVSQNPRHKITKRGQNVTFRCDPISEHNRLYWYRQTLGQGPEFLTYFQNEAQLEKSRLLSDRFSAERPKGSFSTLEIQRTEQGDSAMYLCASSRGQGNSPLHFGNGTRLTVT.